Below, 24 T cell receptor beta chains from the same sample are listed, as sequenced in a study of cytomegalovirus exposure and HLA in healthy donors. It was with 60 Vbeta and 13 Jbeta primers that the PCR ran. Assay used: immunoSEQ multiplex PCR; TCRdb lists only in-frame clones, some missing. The data contain about 180,000 clones, 80% of them singletons. The specimen was PBMCs. Receptors were obtained from a woman aged 25 to 39 in good health and CMV-seronegative.

This clone was picked up one time. The CDR3 region is CASSPGTGDTGELFF. The DNA for the CDR3 is TGTGCCAGCAGCCCTGGGACAGGGGACACCGGGGAGCTGTTTTTT. The chain couples TRBV7-9 to TRBJ2-2, with 10 nucleotides matching TRBD1. The germline gives CDR1 SEHNR, CDR2 FQNEAQ (reference sequence). V shed 5 bases, J shed 3 bases, and the junction held 3 bases outside the gene matches. CDR3 length equals 15 residues.

The V gene is TRBV28, the J gene TRBJ1-1; TRBD1 is a possible D gene (6 bases). CDR3 size: 16 residues. Germline CDR1 and CDR2: MDHEN and SYDVKM. V was shortened by 3 bases and J by 4 bases, with 18 bases between the two germline ends. CDR3 bases: TGTGCCAGCAGTTTTCTTCAGGGGTTGTCGTCCACTGAAGCTTTCTTT. Its translation is CASSFLQGLSSTEAFF. The full variable domain, completed using reference TRBV28 and TRBJ1-1, is DVKVTQSSRYLVKRTGEKVFLECVQDMDHENMFWYRQDPGLGLRLIYFSYDVKMKEKGDIPEGYSVSREKKERFSLILESASTNQTSMYLCASSFLQGLSSTEAFFGQGTRLTVV.

The chain carries TRBV30 and TRBJ1-1; TRBD1 agrees at 8 bases. The junction had 0 bases not matched to a gene; V was cut back by 1 base and J by 5 bases. CDR3 size: 12 residues. Germline V lookup: CDR1 GTSNPN, CDR2 SVGIG (reference sequence). CDR3 region: CAWSGQGTEAFF. The CDR3 nucleotides are TGTGCCTGGAGTGGACAGGGGACTGAAGCTTTCTTT.

This chain connects TRBV19 to TRBJ2-2, with 9 positions matching TRBD1. Germline values: CDR1 LNHDA, CDR2 SQIVND (reference sequence). The junction had 7 bases not matched to a gene; V was cut back by 7 bases and J by 4 bases. This CDR3 region has 15 residues. CDR3 DNA: TGTGCCAGTAAATTCGGGACAGGGATCACCGGGGAGCTGTTTTTT. Its protein product is CASKFGTGITGELFF.

The chain has TRBV2 and TRBJ2-1; D remains unclear. CDR1 is SNHLY, CDR2 FYNNEI, per germline. CDR3 size: 15 residues. Trimming took off 6 bases at V and 0 bases at J, with 12 bases between the two ends. CDR3 region: CASRLLASSYNEQFF. The CDR3 DNA sequence: TGTGCCAGCAGACTACTTGCGAGCTCCTACAATGAGCAGTTCTTC.

This chain joins TRBV5-1 and TRBJ2-1; 10 positions agree with TRBD2. The CDR3 loop spans 16 amino acids. The germline CDR1 and CDR2 sequences are SGHRS and YFSETQ. Germline trimming cut 6 bases from V and 1 base from J; bases unmatched to any gene: 7. Written as DNA, the CDR3 is TGCGCCAGCACCTTAGGTAGCGGGGGGTCCTACAATGAGCAGTTCTTC. This gives the protein CASTLGSGGSYNEQFF.

The chain has TRBV29-1 and TRBJ2-7; a weak D match, TRBD1 (5 bases). The germline CDR1 and CDR2 sequences are SQVTM and ANQGSEA. V lost 5 bases and J 2 bases, leaving 10 bases between the germline ends. The CDR3 consists of 12 residues. This CDR3 is CSVMTETYEQYF. The CDR3 DNA reads TGCAGCGTTATGACAGAAACCTACGAGCAGTACTTC.

This sequence joins TRBV6-1 and TRBJ1-4; 10 nucleotides match TRBD1. Per germline, CDR1 MNHNS and CDR2 SASEGT. The CDR3 consists of 15 residues. V gave up 3 bases and J gave up 3 bases; unmatched junction bases: 1. CDR3 loop: CASSDGQGANEKLFF. CDR3 nucleotide sequence: TGTGCCAGCAGTGACGGACAGGGGGCTAATGAAAAACTGTTTTTT.

This clone was observed once. CDR3 in amino acids: CASSLFGAGEIWTDTQYF. The DNA for the CDR3 is TGTGCCAGCAGCTTGTTCGGAGCGGGGGAAATCTGGACAGATACGCAGTATTTT. The chain employs TRBV5-6 and TRBJ2-3; 8 positions agree with TRBD2. CDR3 length: 18 amino acids. Germline-derived CDR1 and CDR2 are SGHDT and YYEEEE. The V gene end was trimmed by 1 base and the J gene end by 3 bases; junction bases not matched to a gene: 13. Full variable domain (rest looked up from reference TRBV5-6 and TRBJ2-3): DAGVTQSPTHLIKTRGQQVTLRCSPKSGHDTVSWYQQALGQGPQFIFQYYEEEERQRGNFPDRFSGHQFPNYSSELNVNALLLGDSALYLCASSLFGAGEIWTDTQYFGPGTRLTVL.

The chain recombines TRBV6-6 with TRBJ1-2; D possibly corresponds to TRBD1 (5 bases). The CDR3 has 14 amino acids. Trimming stripped 0 bases from V and 8 bases from J, with 13 bases between. Germline assignment: CDR1 MNHNY and CDR2 SVGAGI (reference sequence). DNA for the CDR3: TGTGCCAGCAGTTACTCGGAGGGGTGGGAAGGCTACACCTTC. This translates into CASSYSEGWEGYTF.

V gene TRBV11-2 combines with J gene TRBJ1-2; D gene uncertain. This CDR3 has 12 amino acids. Germline V gene sequence: CDR1 SGHAT, CDR2 FQNNGV. V was pared by 5 bases and J by 8 bases, with 12 bases between. The CDR3 loop reads CASSLLTAGYTF. CDR3 coding DNA: TGTGCCAGCAGCCTCCTAACCGCGGGCTACACCTTC.

The chain links TRBV2 to TRBJ1-3; perhaps TRBD1 as D (6 bases). The V end was cut by 5 bases, the J end by 3 bases, with 14 bases between. The length of the CDR3 is 15 residues. Germline CDR1 reads SNHLY; CDR2 reads FYNNEI. This CDR3 is CASSPTGGDGNTIYF. The DNA for the CDR3 is TGTGCCAGCAGTCCGACGGGGGGCGATGGAAACACCATATATTTT.

As for this clone: The junction shows a germline mismatch at one end, possibly a read error. The chain is built from TRBV13 and TRBJ2-2; tentatively, D is TRBD2 (5 bases). The CDR3 runs to 12 residues. CDR1 PRHDT and CDR2 FYEKMQ come from the germline V gene (reference sequence). CDR3 amino acids: CASSFPAGEPFF. The CDR3, as DNA: TGTGCCAGCAGCTTCCCGGCCGGGGAGCCGTTTTTT.

CDR3 sequence: CASSQRTGNKETQYF. As DNA, the CDR3 is TGTGCCAGCTCACAAAGAACGGGGAACAAAGAGACCCAGTACTTC. The chain links TRBV18 to TRBJ2-5, with a weak D call TRBD2 (5 bases). V gave up 4 bases and J gave up 3 bases, with 15 bases separating them. The CDR3 is 15 residues long. Germline CDR1 KGHSH, CDR2 LQKENI.

The chain links TRBV6-1 to TRBJ2-4; 7 bases are shared with TRBD1. The germline gives CDR1 MNHNS, CDR2 SASEGT. This CDR3 has 16 amino acids. With V trimmed by 4 bases and J by 6 bases, 12 bases remained unmatched. For the CDR3, the DNA is TGTGCCAGCAGTGCCCCAGCGACAGGGTGGGGAAACATTCAGTACTTC. Its translation: CASSAPATGWGNIQYF.

The chain combines TRBV19 with TRBJ1-2; 7 bases match TRBD1. The CDR3 is 14 residues long. The junction had 2 bases not matched to a gene; V was cut back by 4 bases and J by 0 bases. The germline V gene encodes CDR1 LNHDA and CDR2 SQIVND (reference sequence). The CDR3 spells CASSTTGANYGYTF. The CDR3 nucleotides read TGTGCCAGTAGTACCACAGGGGCTAACTATGGCTACACCTTC.

This chain links TRBV12-5 with TRBJ1-2; D might be TRBD1 (6 bases). Trimming removed 3 bases at V and 8 bases at J, with 10 bases between. This CDR3 contains 12 residues. From germline, CDR1 is LGHNT and CDR2 FRNRAP. Written as DNA, the CDR3 is TGTGCTAGTGGTTTTCGGACAGCCGGCTACACCTTC. Its protein product is CASGFRTAGYTF.

The rearrangement links TRBV9 to TRBJ2-5, with D perhaps TRBD1 (6 bases). CDR3 size: 13 residues. V lost 0 bases and J 3 bases, leaving 6 bases between the germline ends. Germline values: CDR1 SGDLS, CDR2 YYNGEE. CDR3 amino acids: CASSVGTEETQYF. The DNA for the CDR3 is TGTGCCAGCAGCGTAGGGACAGAAGAGACCCAGTACTTC.

The chain joins TRBV5-1 to TRBJ1-5; unclear D gene. V was shortened by 4 bases and J by 7 bases, with 15 bases between the two germline ends. The CDR3 sequence is 14 residues long. The germline V gene has CDR1 SGHRS and CDR2 YFSETQ. The CDR3 bases are TGCGCCAGCAGCCGGTCCTCCGAGGGACAGCCCCAGCATTTT. Translation gives CASSRSSEGQPQHF.

The rearrangement links TRBV5-1 to TRBJ2-2; TRBD1 is a possible D gene (6 bases). V gave up 4 bases and J gave up 0 bases, with 10 bases separating them. CDR3 length: 15 residues. Germline lookup yields CDR1 SGHRS and CDR2 YFSETQ. This CDR3 is CASSQRTANTGELFF. The CDR3 DNA reads as TGCGCCAGCAGCCAAAGGACAGCGAACACCGGGGAGCTGTTTTTT.

The J gene is TRBJ1-4, the V gene TRBV2; D call uncertain. The germline gives CDR1 SNHLY, CDR2 FYNNEI. V was clipped by 6 bases and J by 5 bases, with 7 bases between them. This CDR3 is built from 12 residues. The CDR3 coding sequence is TGTGCCAGCAGGTCACAGAATGAAAAACTGTTTTTT. Protein product: CASRSQNEKLFF. The full variable domain, rest sourced from reference TRBV2 and TRBJ1-4, is EPEVTQTPSHQVTQMGQEVILRCVPISNHLYFYWYRQILGQKVEFLVSFYNNEISEKSEIFDDQFSVERPDGSNFTLKIRSTKLEDSAMYFCASRSQNEKLFFGSGTQLSVL.

In this sample, this clone turned up once. V is TRBV10-3 and J is TRBJ2-3, with a possible D match to TRBD1 (6 bases). Germline V lookup: CDR1 ENHRY, CDR2 SYGVKD. CDR3 length: 14 residues. V was cut by 8 bases and J by 2 bases, with 14 bases left in between. The CDR3 loop reads CAIARQASTDTQYF. The CDR3, as DNA: TGTGCCATCGCCCGACAGGCGTCCACAGATACGCAGTATTTT.

In its sample, this clone is medium-sized. This chain connects TRBV12-5 to TRBJ2-7, with D possibly matching TRBD1 (6 bases). The CDR3 has 14 residues. CDR1 and CDR2 from the germline V gene are LGHNT and FRNRAP. The V gene lost 6 bases and the J gene lost 5 bases, with 17 bases spanning the gap. This chain's CDR3 is CASGHRVGPHEQYF. In DNA, the CDR3 is TGTGCTAGTGGACACAGGGTCGGTCCTCACGAGCAGTACTTC. Looking up the rest from reference TRBV12-5 and TRBJ2-7 gives the full variable domain: DARVTQTPRHKVTEMGQEVTMRCQPILGHNTVFWYRQTMMQGLELLAYFRNRAPLDDSGMPKDRFSAEMPDATLATLKIQPSEPRDSAVYFCASGHRVGPHEQYFGPGTRLTVT.

This clone was counted a few times. The chain employs TRBV4-2 and TRBJ2-2; no clear D gene. Germline V gene data show CDR1 as LGHNA and CDR2 as YNFKEQ. With 4 bases removed from V and 4 bases from J, the gap between germline ends came to 13 bases. The CDR3 runs 15 residues. The CDR3 sequence is CASSPRERSTGELFF. In DNA, the CDR3 is TGTGCCAGCAGCCCCCGCGAGAGGAGCACCGGGGAGCTGTTTTTT.